Presented here are 29 T cell receptor beta chains from one specimen sequenced in a study of tumor-infiltrating T cells and Merkel cell polyomavirus. For the study at large: The T cells studied were KLL-specific CD8+ cells against Merkel polyomavirus.

Immunohistochemistry showed robust Merkel cell polyomavirus Large T antigen staining in every patient's tumor. Only in-frame clones appear in the TCRdb table, and some are missing; sequencing was by immunoSEQ multiplex PCR. The sample includes around 25,000 clones, 87% of them seen just once. Material: lymph node tissue. These receptors were obtained from a man aged 45-65 years with Merkel cell carcinoma.

This rearrangement joins TRBV11-1 to TRBJ2-3, with 7 bases aligning to TRBD2. The CDR3 totals 15 residues. CDR1 is SGHAT, CDR2 FQDESV, per germline (reference sequence). V dropped 1 base and J dropped 1; count of bases not matched to a gene: 2. CDR3 amino acids: CASSLDAGGTDTQYF. CDR3 coding DNA: TGTGCCAGCAGCTTAGATGCGGGGGGCACAGATACGCAGTATTTT.

DNA of the CDR3: TGTGCCAGCAGTACTTCTCCAGGGTATAATGAAAAACTGTTTTTT. Amino acid sequence: CASSTSPGYNEKLFF. The V and J genes are TRBV28 and TRBJ1-4, with a weak D call TRBD1 (5 bases). Per the germline V gene, CDR1 is MDHEN and CDR2 is SYDVKM. Trimming cost V 5 bases and J 4 bases, with 14 bases left between them. CDR3 length equals 15 residues.

The chain uses TRBV27 and TRBJ2-1; 8 bases are shared with TRBD1. The CDR3 sequence is 15 residues long. The germline CDR1 and CDR2 sequences are MNHEY and SMNVEV (reference sequence). The V segment lost 3 bases and the J segment 1 base; nucleotides outside the gene matches: 2. CDR3 coding DNA: TGTGCCAGCAGTTTCGGACAGGGTTCCTACAATGAGCAGTTCTTC. Amino acid sequence: CASSFGQGSYNEQFF.

The gene calls are TRBV6-1 and TRBJ1-1; D call uncertain. Trimming removed 6 bases from V and 4 bases from J, with 15 bases in between. Germline CDR1 and CDR2: MNHNS and SASEGT. The CDR3 extends over 14 amino acids. The CDR3 spells CASSHVGVGTEAFF. CDR3 coding DNA: TGTGCCAGCAGCCACGTGGGAGTGGGCACTGAAGCTTTCTTT.

The chain uses TRBV5-8 and TRBJ2-2; TRBD1 matches 10 bases. This CDR3 is built from 16 residues. V gave up 4 bases and J gave up 2 bases; unmatched junction bases: 5. Germline CDR1 reads SGHTS; CDR2 reads YDEGEE. The CDR3 DNA reads TGTGCCAGCAGCCCTGACAGGGGGCTAAACACCGGGGAGCTGTTTTTT. Translated: CASSPDRGLNTGELFF.

Concerning this clone: Other DNA variants within this sample encode the same CDR3. CDR3 nucleotides: TGTGCCAGCAGCTGGACAGGGGTTTCCTACGAGCAGTACTTC. Translation gives CASSWTGVSYEQYF. The rearrangement links TRBV5-5 to TRBJ2-7; 9 bases agree with TRBD1. Germline loops: CDR1 SGHKS, CDR2 YYEKEE (reference sequence). The CDR3 extends over 14 amino acids. J gave up 1 base and V 3 bases, and 2 bases lay outside the gene matches.

The chain joins TRBV20-1 to TRBJ2-7; a weak D match, TRBD2 (6 bases). CDR3 length: 11 amino acids. Trimming shortened V by 3 bases and J by 6 bases, and 9 bases separated the two germline ends. Per the germline V gene, CDR1 is DFQATT and CDR2 is SNEGSKA (reference sequence). The CDR3 bases are TGCAGTGCTAGGTGGGGGGTCGAGCAGTACTTC. It specifies CSARWGVEQYF.

The chain uses TRBV30 and TRBJ1-1; D unclear. The germline CDR1 and CDR2 sequences are GTSNPN and SVGIG (reference sequence). This CDR3 has 13 amino acids. Trimming left V 4 bases short and J 2 bases short, with 11 bases between. DNA of the CDR3: TGTGCCTGGACCCGTGGCACAAACACTGAAGCTTTCTTT. Amino acids: CAWTRGTNTEAFF.

The CDR3 DNA is TGCGCCAGCAGTGAGACCGGGACACCCTACAATGAGCAGTTCTTC. Translation gives CASSETGTPYNEQFF. The chain uses TRBV10-2 and TRBJ2-1; tentative D call: TRBD1 (6 bases). The length of the CDR3 is 15 residues. Trimming took 2 bases from V and 2 from J, leaving 10 bases between them. Germline CDR1 reads WSHSY; CDR2 reads SAAADI.

The rearrangement joins TRBV28 to TRBJ1-4; possible D gene TRBD1, 6 bases. Trimming removed 4 bases from V and 7 bases from J, with 16 bases in between. The CDR3 is made up of 15 amino acids. The germline gives CDR1 MDHEN, CDR2 SYDVKM. Written as DNA, the CDR3 is TGTGCCAGCAGTTCCAGTGGGGGCGTCGTTGAAAAACTGTTTTTT. It encodes CASSSSGGVVEKLFF.

V is TRBV4-3 and J is TRBJ2-3; TRBD1 agrees at 8 bases. In germline, CDR1 is LGHNA, CDR2 YSLEER. The CDR3 length is 18 residues. V gave up 1 base and J gave up 2 bases; unmatched junction bases: 11. The chain's CDR3 is CASSQGGPGQGPTDTQYF. In DNA form, the CDR3 reads TGCGCCAGCAGCCAAGGGGGGCCAGGACAGGGTCCCACAGATACGCAGTATTTT.

This chain connects TRBV28 to TRBJ2-7, with D unclear. V lost 2 bases and J 5 bases, leaving 4 bases between the germline ends. Germline V gene data show CDR1 as MDHEN and CDR2 as SYDVKM. This CDR3 is 11 amino acids long. This CDR3 reads CASSLADEQYF. The CDR3 coding sequence is TGTGCCAGCAGTTTAGCGGACGAGCAGTACTTC.

The rearrangement uses TRBV6-5 and TRBJ2-7; no clear D. Germline CDR1 MNHEY, CDR2 SVGAGI. This CDR3 comprises 14 residues. Trimming removed 5 bases at V and 2 bases at J, with 13 bases between. Here the CDR3 reads CASSPLTETYEQYF. CDR3 coding DNA: TGTGCCAGCAGTCCCCTGACGGAGACCTACGAGCAGTACTTC.

The chain is built from TRBV7-2 and TRBJ2-1, with 7 positions matching TRBD1. Germline V gives CDR1 SGHTA, CDR2 FQGNSA. J was trimmed by 7 bases and V by 6 bases; bases with no gene match: 6. CDR3 length: 13 residues. The CDR3, as DNA: TGTGCCAGCAGGTCGACAGGGACGAATGAGCAGTTCTTC. Residues: CASRSTGTNEQFF.

The V and J genes are TRBV29-1 and TRBJ1-1; a possible D gene is TRBD1 (6 bases). The V end was cut by 2 bases, the J end by 3 bases, with 10 bases between. CDR1 is SQVTM, CDR2 ANQGSEA, per germline. The CDR3 is made up of 13 amino acids. CDR3 sequence (DNA): TGCAGCGTTGAAAGCAGGGGTGACACTGAAGCTTTCTTT. The encoded protein is CSVESRGDTEAFF.

In DNA, the CDR3 is TGTGCCAGCAGCAGATTCCCGGGAAGCACAGATACGCAGTATTTT. Protein product: CASSRFPGSTDTQYF. The rearrangement links TRBV11-3 to TRBJ2-3; D perhaps matches TRBD2 (5 bases). V was clipped by 5 bases and J by 0 bases, with 12 bases between them. CDR3 length: 15 amino acids. Germline CDR1 SGHNT, CDR2 YENEEA. The full variable domain, rest sourced from reference TRBV11-3 and TRBJ2-3, is EAGVVQSPRYKIIEKKQPVAFWCNPISGHNTLYWYLQNLGQGPELLIRYENEEAVDDSQLPKDRFSAERLKGVDSTLKIQPAELGDSAVYLCASSRFPGSTDTQYFGPGTRLTVL.

The chain is built from TRBV7-3 and TRBJ2-5; 8 bases agree with TRBD2. The J call is uncertain, as TRBJ2-7 better fits the DNA end. The CDR3 sequence is 15 residues long. Germline CDR1 reads SGHTA; CDR2 reads FQGTGA. CDR3 amino acids: CASSLISSGIYEQYF. The CDR3 DNA follows: TGTGCCAGCAGCTTAATTAGTAGCGGGATCTACGAGCAGTACTTC.

The chain's CDR3 is CASSTGLAGTSSTGATQYF. CDR3 sequence (DNA): TGTGCCAGTAGTACTGGACTAGCGGGTACTTCGTCGACCGGCGCTACGCAGTATTTT. V usage is TRBV19 and J usage is TRBJ2-3, with 11 bases lining up with TRBD2. The CDR3 extends over 19 amino acids. CDR1 LNHDA and CDR2 SQIVND come from the germline V gene (reference sequence). Unmatched junction bases numbered 20, after V lost 4 bases and J lost 8 bases.

This clone was recorded only once. The rearrangement joins TRBV30 to TRBJ1-1; TRBD1 might be the D (5 bases). There are 14 residues in the CDR3. Between the trimmed V and J ends, which lost 2 bases and 1 base, there was a span of 11 bases. Germline assignment: CDR1 GTSNPN and CDR2 SVGIG (reference sequence). This chain's CDR3 is CAWSLGQGNTEAFF. CDR3 in DNA: TGTGCCTGGAGTCTCGGGCAGGGGAACACTGAAGCTTTCTTT.

As DNA, the CDR3 is TGTGCCAGCAGTTTATCTGGGGGGGGGAATGAGCAGTTCTTC. Residues: CASSLSGGGNEQFF. The rearrangement joins TRBV27 to TRBJ2-1; 7 bases fit TRBD2. CDR3 length: 14 amino acids. The J segment lost 7 bases and the V segment lost 0 bases, leaving 3 bases of the junction unmatched. Per the germline V gene, CDR1 is MNHEY and CDR2 is SMNVEV (reference sequence).

CDR3 residues: CASSMTPMGNQPQHF. CDR3 bases: TGTGCCAGTAGTATGACTCCCATGGGCAATCAGCCCCAGCATTTT. V is TRBV19 and J is TRBJ1-5; no firm D call. The CDR3 is 15 amino acids. V was clipped by 3 bases and J by 2 bases, with 11 bases between them. Germline CDR1 and CDR2: LNHDA and SQIVND (reference sequence).

The gene calls are TRBV6-1 and TRBJ2-7, with 7 positions matching TRBD1. Germline values: CDR1 MNHNS, CDR2 SASEGT. This CDR3 has 14 amino acids. J lost 1 base, V lost 6 bases, and 6 bases had no gene match. Written as DNA, the CDR3 is TGTGCCAGCAGAGGGACAGTAGTATCCTACGAGCAGTACTTC. It yields the protein CASRGTVVSYEQYF.

This chain uses TRBV11-2 with TRBJ2-1; 12 positions agree with TRBD2. The V gene end was trimmed by 3 bases and the J gene end by 4 bases; junction bases not matched to a gene: 7. Germline lookup yields CDR1 SGHAT and CDR2 FQNNGV. This CDR3 has 17 residues. In DNA, the CDR3 is TGTGCCAGCAGCTTTGCTAGCGGGGGGGCAGCGTACAATGAGCAGTTCTTC. Encoded protein: CASSFASGGAAYNEQFF.

The chain combines TRBV7-2 with TRBJ1-4; TRBD1 aligns across 7 bases. Trimming cost V 2 bases and J 7 bases; bases outside gene matches: 7. In germline, CDR1 is SGHTA, CDR2 FQGNSA. The CDR3 loop spans 15 amino acids. The CDR3 bases are TGTGCCAGCAGCTTACGACAGGGAATCTCTGAAAAACTGTTTTTT. Protein product: CASSLRQGISEKLFF.

The genes are TRBV5-1 and TRBJ2-3, with 7 bases that match TRBD1. Per the germline V gene, CDR1 is SGHRS and CDR2 is YFSETQ. V lost 4 bases and J lost 2; bases outside the gene matches: 10. CDR3 length: 16 residues. In DNA form, the CDR3 reads TGCGCCAGCAGCCAGGTCGACAGGGCGTTCACAGATACGCAGTATTTT. Amino acid sequence: CASSQVDRAFTDTQYF.

The rearrangement links TRBV6-1 to TRBJ2-1, with 9 positions matching TRBD1. Germline CDR1 reads MNHNS; CDR2 reads SASEGT. This CDR3 contains 14 residues. With V trimmed by 6 bases and J by 6 bases, 6 bases remained unmatched. CDR3 nucleotides: TGTGCCAGCAGAGACCGGGACAGGGCCAATGAGCAGTTCTTC. It specifies CASRDRDRANEQFF.

This clone was observed a single time. The genes are TRBV7-2 and TRBJ2-7; 8 bases are shared with TRBD1. The germline V gene has CDR1 SGHTA and CDR2 FQGNSA. J lost 4 bases, V lost 3 bases, and 8 bases had no gene match. CDR3 length: 15 amino acids. The CDR3, as DNA: TGTGCCAGCAGCTTGAACCCAGGGGGCGGGTACGAGCAGTACTTC. It specifies CASSLNPGGGYEQYF.

The genes are TRBV13 and TRBJ2-7, with D possibly matching TRBD2 (7 bases). The CDR3 runs to 14 residues. CDR1 PRHDT and CDR2 FYEKMQ come from the germline V gene (reference sequence). Trimming removed 3 bases at V and 5 bases at J, with 14 bases between. CDR3 in DNA: TGTGCCAGCAGCTTCCGGCGGGGGCGCGACGAGCAGTACTTC. Encoded protein: CASSFRRGRDEQYF.

The chain couples TRBV5-3 to TRBJ1-1; D uncertain. TRBV5-3 qualifies as an ORF whose function is uncertain. Trimming left V 6 bases short and J 1 base short, with 19 bases between. This CDR3 region has 16 residues. CDR3 amino acids: CARTSLLPLTNTEAFF. The CDR3 DNA follows: TGTGCCAGAACCTCGCTACTCCCCCTAACGAACACTGAAGCTTTCTTT.